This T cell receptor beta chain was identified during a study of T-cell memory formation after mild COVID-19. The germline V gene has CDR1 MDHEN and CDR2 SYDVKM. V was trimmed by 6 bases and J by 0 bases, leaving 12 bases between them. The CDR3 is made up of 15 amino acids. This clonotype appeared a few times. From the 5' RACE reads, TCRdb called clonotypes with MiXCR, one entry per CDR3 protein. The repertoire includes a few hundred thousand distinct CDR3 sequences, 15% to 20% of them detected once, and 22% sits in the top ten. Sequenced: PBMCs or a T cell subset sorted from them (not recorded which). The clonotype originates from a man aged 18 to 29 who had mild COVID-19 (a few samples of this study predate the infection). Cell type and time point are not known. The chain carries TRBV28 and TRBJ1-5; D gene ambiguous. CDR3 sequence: CASRTEGYSNQPQHF. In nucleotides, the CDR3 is TGTGCCAGCAGAACTGAAGGCTATAGCAATCAGCCCCAGCATTTT. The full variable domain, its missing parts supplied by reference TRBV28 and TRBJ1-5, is DVKVTQSSRYLVKRTGEKVFLECVQDMDHENMFWYRQDPGLGLRLIYFSYDVKMKEKGDIPEGYSVSREKKERFSLILESASTNQTSMYLCASRTEGYSNQPQHFGDGTRLSIL.